A selection of T cell receptor beta chains follows, all from one sample in a study of shared clonotypes between healthy human individuals. Clones were read by immunoSEQ multiplex PCR, and TCRdb kept only the in-frame ones, dropping some. This table holds about 2,500,000 clones, over 85% found once. The source material was naive CD4+ T cells sorted from blood. These receptors originate from a young man in good health. CDR3s include the opening cysteine and the closing phenylalanine or tryptophan. A D gene is named only where the DNA matches it firmly. The size field is filled for only some rows; it gives once, few, many or a size class.

TRBJ2-7	TRBV14	.	.	TGTGCCAGCAGCCACAATCGAGAGGGGTTAACCTACGAGCAGTACTTC	CASSHNREGLTYEQYF
TRBJ2-4	TRBV7-2	TRBD2	.	TGTGCCAGCAGCTTAGGAGTGCTAGCGGGAGCCAAAAACATTCAGTACTTC	CASSLGVLAGAKNIQYF
TRBJ2-5	TRBV7-2	TRBD2	.	TGTGCCAGCAGCCTACCGACTAGCACTGTGGAGACCCAGTACTTC	CASSLPTSTVETQYF
TRBJ2-2	TRBV9	.	.	TGTGCCAGCAGCGTAGTGGCGAGGGGGACCGGGGAGCTGTTTTTT	CASSVVARGTGELFF
TRBJ2-7	TRBV11-2	.	.	TGTGCCAGCAGCCGGACCCCCGGGACCTTCTTATACGAGCAGTACTTC	CASSRTPGTFLYEQYF
TRBJ1-3	TRBV7-9	.	.	TGTGCCAGCAGGTCTGGGGCTGGAAACACCATATATTTT	CASRSGAGNTIYF
TRBJ1-2	TRBV28	.	.	TGTGCCAGCAGTTTCCCGGACACCTATGGCTACACCTTC	CASSFPDTYGYTF
TRBJ2-7	TRBV9	TRBD1	.	TGTGCCAGCAGCGTTAGATCAGGGGGTATCTACGAGCAGTACTTC	CASSVRSGGIYEQYF
TRBJ1-2	TRBV28	.	.	TGTGCCAGCAGTTTAGCATTGAACAGAGGCCTTTATGGCTACACCTTC	CASSLALNRGLYGYTF
TRBJ2-3	TRBV4-1	.	.	TGCGCCAGCAGCCCTTCAACAATTCCTAGCACAGATACGCAGTATTTT	CASSPSTIPSTDTQYF
TRBJ2-7	TRBV30	TRBD2	.	TGTGCCTGGAACGCGGGAGGGCCCTTACTGCCGCCCTACGAGCAGTACTTC	CAWNAGGPLLPPYEQYF
TRBJ2-7	TRBV25-1	.	once	TGTGCCAGCAGTGAATGGAAGGGAGGCGAGCAGTACTTC	CASSEWKGGEQYF
TRBJ1-2	TRBV5-1	TRBD1	.	TGCGCCAGCAGCTTGGAACAGGGGGAGAACTATGGCTACACCTTC	CASSLEQGENYGYTF
TRBJ2-1	TRBV11-3	.	.	TGTGCCAGCAGCTTGTCCGAGCGCTCCTACAATGAGCAGTTCTTC	CASSLSERSYNEQFF
TRBJ2-3	TRBV6-5	.	.	TGTGCCAGCAGTCGAGGTCCTCCCGATACGCAGTATTTT	CASSRGPPDTQYF
TRBJ1-2	TRBV5-4	.	.	TGTGCCAGCAGCGCCCCGGGACCTCGGTACGGCTACACCTTC	CASSAPGPRYGYTF
TRBJ2-2	TRBV6-5	.	.	TGTGCCAGCAGCGAACTCCGTGTCACCGGGGAGCTGTTTTTT	CASSELRVTGELFF
TRBJ1-1	TRBV11-2	.	.	TGTGCCAGCAGCGTGACAGTTGCCATGAACACTGAAGCTTTCTTT	CASSVTVAMNTEAFF
TRBJ1-5	TRBV28	TRBD1	.	TGTGCCAGCAGTTTACGGGACAGGGTCGATCAGCCCCAGCATTTT	CASSLRDRVDQPQHF
TRBJ2-5	TRBV5-1	.	.	TGCGCCAGCGGTGGGGGGAGCTTTAACCAAGAGACCCAGTACTTC	CASGGGSFNQETQYF
TRBJ2-7	TRBV25-1	.	.	TGTGCCAGCAGGTCACCAGTGGGGGCCTACGAGCAGTACTTC	CASRSPVGAYEQYF
TRBJ2-1	TRBV6-5	TRBD2	.	TGTGCCAGCAGTTACCTTCGAGCGGGAGGCTACAATGAGCAGTTCTTC	CASSYLRAGGYNEQFF
TRBJ2-5	TRBV18	.	.	TGTGCCAGCTCACCACTTTCTAGTGGAGAGACCCAGTACTTC	CASSPLSSGETQYF
TRBJ2-3	TRBV5-1	.	.	TGCGCCAGCAGCCAGCCCGAAGGCACAGATACGCAGTATTTT	CASSQPEGTDTQYF
TRBJ1-5	TRBV28	.	few	TGTGCCAGCAGTTTAGCCGTCAATCAGCCCCAGCATTTT	CASSLAVNQPQHF
TRBJ2-3	TRBV9	.	.	TGTGCCAGCAGCGTAGCTTCGAGAGGGGGCACAGATACGCAGTATTTT	CASSVASRGGTDTQYF
TRBJ2-7	TRBV18	TRBD2	.	TGTGCCAGCTCACCACAAACTAGCGGGAGTGTTGAGCAGTACTTC	CASSPQTSGSVEQYF
TRBJ1-1	TRBV6-5	TRBD1	once	TGTGCCACCTATTCCGGGACAGGGGTTGAAGCTTTCTTT	CATYSGTGVEAFF
TRBJ1-4	TRBV6-1	.	.	TGTGCCAGCAGTCGAGCGGGGGGGACTAATGAAAAACTGTTTTTT	CASSRAGGTNEKLFF
TRBJ2-1	TRBV19	.	few	TGTGCCAGTAGTACTTACAATGAGCAGTTCTTC	CASSTYNEQFF
TRBJ2-7	TRBV15	TRBD2	.	TGTGCCACCAGCAGAGATCTCGGGGGGTACGAGCAGTACTTC	CATSRDLGGYEQYF
TRBJ1-2	TRBV27	.	.	TGTGCCAGCAGTCCGAGAGAGGGGGGCTACACCTTC	CASSPREGGYTF
TRBJ2-2	TRBV6-5	.	.	TGTGCCAGCAGGAGCCCGGCGAACACCGGGGAGCTGTTTTTT	CASRSPANTGELFF
TRBJ1-4	TRBV27	TRBD1	.	TGTGCCAGCAGTTCCTACTTCCACCAGGGGGCGAAACCCTGGGCGACTAATGAAAAACTGTTTTTT	CASSSYFHQGAKPWATNEKLFF
TRBJ1-1	TRBV30	.	few	TGTGCCTGGAGTCTGGGAGAGAGAAACACTGAAGCTTTCTTT	CAWSLGERNTEAFF
TRBJ2-5	TRBV5-3	.	.	TGTGCCAGAAGCTTGAAGGGGGGTAAGGAAGAGACCCAGTACTTC	CARSLKGGKEETQYF
TRBJ2-2	TRBV7-2	TRBD1	.	TGTGCCAGCAGCTTAGGGACAGGGGGTCCCGGGGAGCTGTTTTTT	CASSLGTGGPGELFF
TRBJ2-3	TRBV5-4	.	.	TGTGCCAGCAGCTGGGTGAGCACAGATACGCAGTATTTT	CASSWVSTDTQYF
TRBJ1-2	TRBV7-2	TRBD1	.	TGTGCCAGCAGCTTAGATACAGGGGGCTGGTATGGCTACACCTTC	CASSLDTGGWYGYTF
TRBJ2-2	TRBV11-3	.	.	TGTGCCAGCAGCTTAGGGGGCGCGAACACCGGGGAGCTGTTTTTT	CASSLGGANTGELFF
TRBJ2-7	TRBV29-1	.	.	TGCAGCGTCGGACAGCTTCTTCACTCTCCCTACGAGCAGTACTTC	CSVGQLLHSPYEQYF
TRBJ2-2	TRBV5-6	.	.	TGTGCCAGCAGCTTGGTAGGGGAACGGTTGAACACCGGGGAGCTGTTTTTT	CASSLVGERLNTGELFF
TRBJ2-3	TRBV7-9	TRBD2	.	TGTGCCAGCAGCTTTTTTCGGACTAGCGGAACAGATACGCAGTATTTT	CASSFFRTSGTDTQYF
TRBJ1-5	TRBV4-3	.	once	TGCGCCAGCAGCCAAACCATTAACCCGGGCCCACAAGGTCAGCCCCAGCATTTT	CASSQTINPGPQGQPQHF